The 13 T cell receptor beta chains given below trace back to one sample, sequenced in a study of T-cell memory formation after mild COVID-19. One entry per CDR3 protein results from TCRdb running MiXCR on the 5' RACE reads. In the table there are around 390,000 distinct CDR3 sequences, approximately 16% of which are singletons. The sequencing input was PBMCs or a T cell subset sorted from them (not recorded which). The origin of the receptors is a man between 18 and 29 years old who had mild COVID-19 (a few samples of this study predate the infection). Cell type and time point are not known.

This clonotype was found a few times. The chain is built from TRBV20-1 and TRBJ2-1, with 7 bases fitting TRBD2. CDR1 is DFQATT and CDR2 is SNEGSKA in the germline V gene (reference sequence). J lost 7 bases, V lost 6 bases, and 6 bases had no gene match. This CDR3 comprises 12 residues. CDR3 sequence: CSAWGGFNEQFF. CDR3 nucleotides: TGCAGTGCATGGGGGGGTTTTAATGAGCAGTTCTTC.

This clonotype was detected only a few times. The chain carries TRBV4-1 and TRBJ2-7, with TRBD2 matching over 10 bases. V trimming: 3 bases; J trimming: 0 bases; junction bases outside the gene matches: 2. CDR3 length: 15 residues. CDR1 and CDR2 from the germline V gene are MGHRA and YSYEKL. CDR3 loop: CASSHSSGSSYEQYF. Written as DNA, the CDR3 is TGCGCCAGCAGCCATTCTAGCGGGAGCTCCTACGAGCAGTACTTC.

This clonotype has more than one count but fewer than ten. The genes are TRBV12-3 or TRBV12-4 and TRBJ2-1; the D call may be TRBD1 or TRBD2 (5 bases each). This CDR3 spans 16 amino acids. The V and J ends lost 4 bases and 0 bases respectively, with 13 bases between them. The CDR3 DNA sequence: TGTGCCAGCAGTTCCTCGGGGACGAGCTCCTACAATGAGCAGTTCTTC. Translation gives CASSSSGTSSYNEQFF.

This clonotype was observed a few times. The CDR3 reads CASLDSTGGAIFDGYTF. In nucleotides, the CDR3 is TGTGCCAGCTTAGACTCGACAGGGGGGGCGATTTTCGATGGCTACACCTTC. The chain recombines TRBV12-3 or TRBV12-4 with TRBJ1-2; 9 nucleotides agree with TRBD1. V was pared by 8 bases and J by 6 bases, with 19 bases of the junction left unmatched. CDR3 size: 17 residues.

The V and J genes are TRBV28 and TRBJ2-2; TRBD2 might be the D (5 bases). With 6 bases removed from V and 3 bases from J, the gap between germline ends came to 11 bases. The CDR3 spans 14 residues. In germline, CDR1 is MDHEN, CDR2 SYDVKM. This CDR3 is CASSRGRDTGELFF. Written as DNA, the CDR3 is TGTGCCAGCAGCCGGGGTCGGGACACCGGGGAGCTGTTTTTT.

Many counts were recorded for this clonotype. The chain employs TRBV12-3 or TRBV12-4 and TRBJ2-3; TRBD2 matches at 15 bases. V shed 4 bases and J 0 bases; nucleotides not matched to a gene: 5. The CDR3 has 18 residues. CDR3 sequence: CASSWTSGGVSSTDTQYF. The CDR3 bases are TGTGCCAGCAGTTGGACTAGCGGGGGGGTATCTAGCACAGATACGCAGTATTTT.

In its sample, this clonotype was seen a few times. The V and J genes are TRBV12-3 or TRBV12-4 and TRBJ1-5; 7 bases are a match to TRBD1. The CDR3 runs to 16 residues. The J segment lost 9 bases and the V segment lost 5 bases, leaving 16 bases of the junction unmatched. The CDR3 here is CASSPQLGGGIVPQHF. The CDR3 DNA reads TGTGCCAGCAGTCCCCAGCTGGGAGGGGGCATAGTGCCCCAGCATTTT.

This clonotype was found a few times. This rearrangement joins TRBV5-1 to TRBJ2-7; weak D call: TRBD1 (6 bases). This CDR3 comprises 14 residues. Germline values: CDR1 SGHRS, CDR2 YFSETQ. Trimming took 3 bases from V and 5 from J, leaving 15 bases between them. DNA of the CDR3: TGCGCCAGCAGCTCCTCAGGGGCAGGGAACGAGCAGTACTTC. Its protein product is CASSSSGAGNEQYF.

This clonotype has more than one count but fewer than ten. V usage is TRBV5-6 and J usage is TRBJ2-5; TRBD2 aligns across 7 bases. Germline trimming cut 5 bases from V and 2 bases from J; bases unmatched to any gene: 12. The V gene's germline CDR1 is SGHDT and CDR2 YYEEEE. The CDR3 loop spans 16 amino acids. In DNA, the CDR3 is TGTGCCAGCAGACCTTGGGAGGCTAGCGGACAAGAGACCCAGTACTTC. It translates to CASRPWEASGQETQYF.

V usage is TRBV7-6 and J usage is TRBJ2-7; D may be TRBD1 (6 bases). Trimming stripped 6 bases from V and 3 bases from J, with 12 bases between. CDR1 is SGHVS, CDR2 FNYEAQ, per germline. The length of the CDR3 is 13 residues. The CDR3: CASSRDRNYEQYV. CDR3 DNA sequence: TGTGCCAGCAGTCGAGACAGGAACTACGAGCAGTACGTC.

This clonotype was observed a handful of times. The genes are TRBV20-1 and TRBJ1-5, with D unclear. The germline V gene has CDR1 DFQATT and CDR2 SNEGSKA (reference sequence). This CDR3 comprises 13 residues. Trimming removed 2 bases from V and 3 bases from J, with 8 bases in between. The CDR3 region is CSARSQSNQPQHF. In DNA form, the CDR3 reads TGCAGTGCTAGAAGTCAGTCCAATCAGCCCCAGCATTTT.

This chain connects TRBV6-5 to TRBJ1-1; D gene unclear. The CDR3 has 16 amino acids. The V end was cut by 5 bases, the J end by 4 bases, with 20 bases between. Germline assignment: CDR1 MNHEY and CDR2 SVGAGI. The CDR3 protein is CASSRALSGRGTEAFF. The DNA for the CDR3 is TGTGCCAGCAGTCGAGCTCTTTCCGGCCGGGGCACTGAAGCTTTCTTT.

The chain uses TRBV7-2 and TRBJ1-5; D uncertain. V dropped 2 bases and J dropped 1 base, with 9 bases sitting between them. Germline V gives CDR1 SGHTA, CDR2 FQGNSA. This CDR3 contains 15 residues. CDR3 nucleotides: TGTGCCAGCAGCTTAATCGAGGACAGCAATCAGCCCCAGCATTTT. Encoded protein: CASSLIEDSNQPQHF.